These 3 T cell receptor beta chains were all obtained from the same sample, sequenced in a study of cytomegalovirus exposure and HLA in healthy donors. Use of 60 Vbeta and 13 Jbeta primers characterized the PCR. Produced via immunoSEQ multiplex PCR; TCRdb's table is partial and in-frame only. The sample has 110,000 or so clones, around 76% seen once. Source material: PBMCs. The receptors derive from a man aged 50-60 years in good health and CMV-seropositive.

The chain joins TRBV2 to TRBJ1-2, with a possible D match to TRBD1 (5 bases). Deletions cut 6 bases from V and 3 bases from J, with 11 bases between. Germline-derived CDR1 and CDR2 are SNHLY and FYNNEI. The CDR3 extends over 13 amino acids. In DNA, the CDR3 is TGTGCCAGCAGCCCGGGGGGGGACTATGGCTACACCTTC. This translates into CASSPGGDYGYTF.

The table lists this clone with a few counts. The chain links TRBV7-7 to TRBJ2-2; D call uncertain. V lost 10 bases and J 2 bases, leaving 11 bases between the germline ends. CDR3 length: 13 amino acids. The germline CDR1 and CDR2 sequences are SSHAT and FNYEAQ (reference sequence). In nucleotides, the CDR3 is TGTGCCACCAACGCACAAAACACCGGGGAGCTGTTTTTT. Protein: CATNAQNTGELFF. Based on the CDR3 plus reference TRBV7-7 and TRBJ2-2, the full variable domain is GAGVSQSPRYKVTKRGQDVTLRCDPISSHATLYWYQQALGQGPEFLTYFNYEAQPDKSGLPSDRFSAERPEGSISTLTIQRTEQRDSAMYRCATNAQNTGELFFGEGSRLTVL.

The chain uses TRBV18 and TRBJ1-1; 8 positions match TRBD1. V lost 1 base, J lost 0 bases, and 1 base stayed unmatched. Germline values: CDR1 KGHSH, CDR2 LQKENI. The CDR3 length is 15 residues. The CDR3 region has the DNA TGTGCCAGCTCACCACAGACAGGGGTGAACACTGAAGCTTTCTTT. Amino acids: CASSPQTGVNTEAFF.